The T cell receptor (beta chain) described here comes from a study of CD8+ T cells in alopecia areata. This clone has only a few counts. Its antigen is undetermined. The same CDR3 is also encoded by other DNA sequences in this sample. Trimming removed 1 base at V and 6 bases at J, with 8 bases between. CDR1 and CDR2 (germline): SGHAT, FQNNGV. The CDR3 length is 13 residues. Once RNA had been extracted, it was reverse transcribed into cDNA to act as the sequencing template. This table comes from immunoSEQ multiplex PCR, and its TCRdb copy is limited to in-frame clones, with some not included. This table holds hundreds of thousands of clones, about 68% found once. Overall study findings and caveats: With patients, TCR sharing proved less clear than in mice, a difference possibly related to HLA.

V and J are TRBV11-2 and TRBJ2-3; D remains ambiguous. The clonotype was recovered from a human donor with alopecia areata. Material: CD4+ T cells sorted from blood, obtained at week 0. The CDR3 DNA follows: TGTGCCAGCAGCTTAGGGCCCACGGATACGCAGTATTTT. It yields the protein CASSLGPTDTQYF.